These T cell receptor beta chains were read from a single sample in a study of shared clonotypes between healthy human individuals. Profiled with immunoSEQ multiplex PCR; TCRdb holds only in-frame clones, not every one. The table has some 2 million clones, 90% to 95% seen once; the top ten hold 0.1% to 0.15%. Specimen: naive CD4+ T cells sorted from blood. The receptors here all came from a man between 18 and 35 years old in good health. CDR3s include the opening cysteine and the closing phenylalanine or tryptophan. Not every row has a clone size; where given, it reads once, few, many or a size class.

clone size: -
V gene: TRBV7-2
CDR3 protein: CASTPSRRNTGELFF

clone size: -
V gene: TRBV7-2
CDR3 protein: CASSPRAEFGETQYF

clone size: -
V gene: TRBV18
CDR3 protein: CASSPSLTGGADTQYF

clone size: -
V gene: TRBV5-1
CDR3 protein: CASSLAGSSYEQYF

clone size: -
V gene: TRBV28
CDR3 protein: CASRFGQGYGYTF

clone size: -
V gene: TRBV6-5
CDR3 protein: CASSYSTVSNTGELFF

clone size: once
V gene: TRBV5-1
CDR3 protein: CASSLGEGNNQPQHF

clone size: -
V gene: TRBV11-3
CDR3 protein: CASSLAGATGELFF

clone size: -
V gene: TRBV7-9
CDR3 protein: CASSLVPISGETDTQYF

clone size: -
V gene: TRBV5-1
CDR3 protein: CASSPAGNPEAFF

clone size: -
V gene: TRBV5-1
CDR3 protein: CASSLEGGLVAFF

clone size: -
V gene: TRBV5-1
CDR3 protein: CASSAGTGSQPQHF

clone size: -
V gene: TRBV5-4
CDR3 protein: CASSLARTGGYEQYF

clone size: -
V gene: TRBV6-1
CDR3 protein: CASKATSGSYEQYF

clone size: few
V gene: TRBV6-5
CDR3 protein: CASSYSQGTGNTIYF

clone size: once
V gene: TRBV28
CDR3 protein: CASSSGLAGGNNEQFF

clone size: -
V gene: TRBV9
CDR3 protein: CASSVVLGFGEQFF

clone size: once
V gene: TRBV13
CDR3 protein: CASSLIIESRETQYF

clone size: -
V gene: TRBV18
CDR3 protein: CASSPQVNGEQYF

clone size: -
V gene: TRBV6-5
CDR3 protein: CASRAATNEKLFF

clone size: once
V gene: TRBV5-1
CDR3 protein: CASSLVLVNRGLGNSPLHF

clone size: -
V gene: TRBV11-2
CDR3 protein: CASSFGGGDEKLFF

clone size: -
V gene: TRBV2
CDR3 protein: CASSERLTEAFF

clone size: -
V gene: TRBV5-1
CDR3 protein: CASRSPGTDTQYF

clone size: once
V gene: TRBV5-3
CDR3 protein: CARSPDRTPFSGNTIYF

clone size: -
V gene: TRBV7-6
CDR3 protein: CASSLSEDLAKNIQYF

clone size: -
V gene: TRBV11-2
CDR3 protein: CASEVAGGSYEQYF

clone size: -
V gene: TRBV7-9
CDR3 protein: CASSLSRGGDTEAFF

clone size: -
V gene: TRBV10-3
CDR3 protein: CAISEGTSGYNEQFF

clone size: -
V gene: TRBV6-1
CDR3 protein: CACTARGGPSHTQYF

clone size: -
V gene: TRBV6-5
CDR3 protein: CASRTTGAYEQYF

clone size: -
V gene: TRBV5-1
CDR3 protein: CASSLDGSIVYNEQFF

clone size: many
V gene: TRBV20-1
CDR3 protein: CSASPGYEQYF

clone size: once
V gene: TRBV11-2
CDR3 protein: CASSQEDGETQYF

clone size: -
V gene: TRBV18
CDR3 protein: CASSPRRTSGDNEQYF

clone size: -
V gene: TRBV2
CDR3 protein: CASRETGGPNEKLFF

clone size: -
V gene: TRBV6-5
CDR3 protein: CASSYAGSYEQYF

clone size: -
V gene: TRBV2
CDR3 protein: CASSETGGGEKLFF

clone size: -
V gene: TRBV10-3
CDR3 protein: CAISLTSGGGPNEQFF